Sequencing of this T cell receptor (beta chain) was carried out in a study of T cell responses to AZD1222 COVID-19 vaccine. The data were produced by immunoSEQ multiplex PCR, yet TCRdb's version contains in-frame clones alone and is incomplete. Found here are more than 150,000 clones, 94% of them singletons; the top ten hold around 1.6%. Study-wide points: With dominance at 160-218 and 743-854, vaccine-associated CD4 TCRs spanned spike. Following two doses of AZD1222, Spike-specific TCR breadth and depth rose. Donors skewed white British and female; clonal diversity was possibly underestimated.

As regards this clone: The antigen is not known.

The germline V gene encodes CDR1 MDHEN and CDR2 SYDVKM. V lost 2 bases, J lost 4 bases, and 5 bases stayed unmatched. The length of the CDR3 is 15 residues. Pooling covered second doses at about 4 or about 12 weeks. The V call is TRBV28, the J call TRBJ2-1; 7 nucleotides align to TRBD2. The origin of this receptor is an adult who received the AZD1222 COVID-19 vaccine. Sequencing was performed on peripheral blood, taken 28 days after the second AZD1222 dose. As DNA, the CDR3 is TGTGCCAGCAGTTTAATCGGGAGGAAATACAATGAGCAGTTCTTC. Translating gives CASSLIGRKYNEQFF. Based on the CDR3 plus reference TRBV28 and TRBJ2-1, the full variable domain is DVKVTQSSRYLVKRTGEKVFLECVQDMDHENMFWYRQDPGLGLRLIYFSYDVKMKEKGDIPEGYSVSREKKERFSLILESASTNQTSMYLCASSLIGRKYNEQFFGPGTRLTVL.